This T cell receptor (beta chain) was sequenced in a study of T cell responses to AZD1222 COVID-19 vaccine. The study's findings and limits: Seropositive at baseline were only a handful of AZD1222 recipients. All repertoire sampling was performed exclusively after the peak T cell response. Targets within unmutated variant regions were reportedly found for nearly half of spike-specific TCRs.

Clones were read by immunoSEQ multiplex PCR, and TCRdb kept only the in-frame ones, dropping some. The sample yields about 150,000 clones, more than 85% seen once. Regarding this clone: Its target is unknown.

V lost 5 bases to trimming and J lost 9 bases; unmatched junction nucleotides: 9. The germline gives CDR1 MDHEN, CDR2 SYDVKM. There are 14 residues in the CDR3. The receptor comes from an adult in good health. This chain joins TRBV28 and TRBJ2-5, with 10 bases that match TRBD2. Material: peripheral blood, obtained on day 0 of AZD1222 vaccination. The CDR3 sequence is CASSDSGRAGSQYF. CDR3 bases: TGTGCCAGCAGTGACAGCGGGAGGGCCGGGTCCCAGTACTTC.